These 9 T cell receptor beta chains were all obtained from the same sample, sequenced in a study of vaccination and CD4 T cells after COVID-19. Described treatment: approximately nine-day PBMC culture with coronavirus spike peptide pools or control peptides (ViraFEST assay). Cultured CD4+ T cells had their DNA profiled by the Oncomine TCR Beta short-read assay. Via MiXCR, TCRdb re-called the PCR reads, giving one row per CDR3 protein. The sample comprises 12,000 or so distinct CDR3 sequences, approximately 42% of which are singletons, and roughly 22% rests with the top ten. These receptors' antigens are unknown. Specimen: CD4+ T cells from blood, cultured in vitro. Every receptor here comes from a human donor who had recovered from COVID-19.

CDR3 region: CASSWGQGASTEAFF. The DNA of the CDR3 is TGTGCCAGCAGTTGGGGACAGGGGGCGAGTACTGAAGCTTTCTTT. The chain joins TRBV27 to TRBJ1-1; 12 bases map to TRBD1. The CDR3 contains 15 residues. Germline trimming cut 4 bases from V and 5 bases from J; bases unmatched to any gene: 5. Looked up from germline, CDR1 is MNHEY and CDR2 is SMNVEV (reference sequence).

The chain joins TRBV6-1 to TRBJ1-2, with 11 positions matching TRBD1. The CDR3 extends over 15 amino acids. CDR1 is MNHNS, CDR2 SASEGT, per germline. Losses at the gene ends were 7 bases for V and 3 bases for J; bases not matched to a gene: 7. As DNA, the CDR3 is TGTGCCAGCACTAAACGGGACAGGGGGTACTATGGCTACACCTTC. Residues: CASTKRDRGYYGYTF.

The CDR3 spells CSARSGGGAGETQYF. Written as DNA, the CDR3 is TGCAGTGCTAGGTCGGGAGGGGGGGCCGGGGAGACCCAGTACTTC. The chain is built from TRBV20-1 and TRBJ2-5; 8 bases are shared with TRBD2. The CDR3 contains 15 residues. The V gene's germline CDR1 is DFQATT and CDR2 SNEGSKA (reference sequence). J was trimmed by 5 bases and V by 3 bases; bases with no gene match: 11.

This clonotype is large by share. The chain uses TRBV6-1 and TRBJ1-2; D possibly corresponds to TRBD1 (6 bases). The CDR3 runs 15 residues. V lost 5 bases, J lost 6 bases, and 19 bases lay in between. CDR1 and CDR2 (germline): MNHNS, SASEGT. The CDR3 DNA reads as TGTGCCAGCAGTCCCCGCGGGCAGGGGTTGGATGGCTACACCTTC. Protein: CASSPRGQGLDGYTF.

On this clonotype: A read error may account for a junction end that differs from germline. V usage is TRBV4-3 and J usage is TRBJ2-7; the D is unclear. The germline CDR1 and CDR2 sequences are LGHNA and YSLEER. The CDR3 consists of 16 residues. The DNA for the CDR3 is TGCGCCAGCAGCCAAGATCGGTTCGGTGCGGCCTACGAGCAGTGCTTC. Translated: CASSQDRFGAAYEQCF.

The chain uses TRBV19 and TRBJ2-2, with TRBD2 matching over 12 bases. V lost 6 bases, J lost 8 bases, and 7 bases stayed unmatched. Germline loops: CDR1 LNHDA, CDR2 SQIVND (reference sequence). The CDR3 has 15 residues. CDR3 sequence: CASSALAGGLGELFF. DNA of the CDR3: TGTGCCAGTAGCGCCCTAGCGGGGGGGCTTGGGGAGCTGTTTTTT.

V usage is TRBV20-1 and J usage is TRBJ2-3, with TRBD1 matching 7 bases. The V gene's germline CDR1 is DFQATT and CDR2 SNEGSKA (reference sequence). Trimming took 3 bases from V and 2 from J; bases not matched to a gene: 8. CDR3 length: 15 amino acids. CDR3 sequence reads: CSASRQGPLTDTQYF. The CDR3 coding sequence is TGCAGTGCTAGCCGACAGGGACCACTCACAGATACGCAGTATTTT.

The gene calls are TRBV30 and TRBJ1-2, with TRBD1 as a possible D gene (6 bases). This CDR3 has 15 amino acids. Germline lookup yields CDR1 GTSNPN and CDR2 SVGIG (reference sequence). Trimming stripped 3 bases from V and 6 bases from J, with 20 bases between. The CDR3 region is CAWSRTAGGADGYTF. The CDR3 DNA reads as TGTGCCTGGAGCCGTACCGCGGGGGGGGCGGATGGCTACACCTTC.

This clonotype is labeled medium-sized. This chain uses TRBV6-1 with TRBJ2-2; 14 bases match TRBD2. Per the germline V gene, CDR1 is MNHNS and CDR2 is SASEGT. The CDR3 has 18 amino acids. The V and J ends lost 5 bases and 6 bases, in that order; junction bases with no gene match: 11. The DNA of the CDR3 is TGTGCCAGCAGTCCGACGACTAGCGGGGGGGCGGGCGCCGGGGAGCTGTTTTTT. Amino acids: CASSPTTSGGAGAGELFF.